The text below deals with one T cell receptor (beta chain). Its target is unknown. This sample is part of a study of shared clonotypes between healthy human individuals. Overall study findings and caveats: Sharing across four donors was highest in naive CD4 (roughly 5%) and lowest in memory CD8 (roughly 0.4%).

Naive CD8 cells were CD45RO-negative, positively selected for CCR7, excluding terminally differentiated effector memory CD45RA+ cells. Donors included only healthy HIV-negative adults lacking recent acute infections or vaccinations. The CDR3 has 14 residues. Trimming cost V 6 bases and J 3 bases; bases outside gene matches: 6. Germline V CDR1 and CDR2: MDHEN, SYDVKM. TCRdb keeps only in-frame clones here, not all; method: immunoSEQ multiplex PCR. The table has hundreds of thousands of clones, around 96% seen once. V usage is TRBV28 and J usage is TRBJ2-7, with 9 bases identical to TRBD2. The sequence was obtained from a woman in her twenties or thirties in good health. The sequenced material came from naive CD8+ T cells sorted from blood. CDR3: CASSRTSVNYEQYF. The CDR3 region has the DNA TGTGCCAGCAGCCGGACTAGCGTGAACTACGAGCAGTACTTC.